This T cell receptor beta chain was captured by sequencing in a study of cytomegalovirus exposure and HLA in healthy donors. The CDR3 totals 17 residues. In germline, CDR1 is SGHNT, CDR2 YYREEE (reference sequence). J gave up 4 bases and V 5 bases, and 9 bases lay outside the gene matches. A remark on this clone: Its antigen remains unidentified.

Whole-study findings and limits: Some segments of the V type, notably TRBV6-2 and TRBV6-3, were excluded as indistinguishable. In a later analysis, HLA-associated beta chains showed higher expansion and lower generation probabilities than comparable chains.

Both 60 Vbeta primers and 13 Jbeta primers went into the PCR. As handled by the study authors: In a later analysis, roughly 11 million of about 80 million unique beta chains occurred in at least two donors. Sequenced by immunoSEQ multiplex PCR; TCRdb stores in-frame clones only, minus some. V and J calls and clone size are copied from that table; D and trimming were computed from the DNA. The table lists 120,000 to 150,000 clones, just under 70% of them singletons. The origin of this receptor is a man between 60 and 70 years old in good health and CMV-seronegative. The specimen sequenced was PBMCs. The V and J genes are TRBV5-4 and TRBJ2-5; 15 nucleotides align to TRBD2. CDR3 amino acids: CASSSGLAGGMGETQYF. The CDR3, as DNA: TGTGCCAGCAGTTCGGGACTAGCGGGAGGTATGGGAGAGACCCAGTACTTC. The whole variable domain, remainder taken from reference TRBV5-4 and TRBJ2-5, is ETGVTQSPTHLIKTRGQQVTLRCSSQSGHNTVSWYQQALGQGPQFIFQYYREEENGRGNFPPRFSGLQFPNYSSELNVNALELDDSALYLCASSSGLAGGMGETQYFGPGTRLLVL.